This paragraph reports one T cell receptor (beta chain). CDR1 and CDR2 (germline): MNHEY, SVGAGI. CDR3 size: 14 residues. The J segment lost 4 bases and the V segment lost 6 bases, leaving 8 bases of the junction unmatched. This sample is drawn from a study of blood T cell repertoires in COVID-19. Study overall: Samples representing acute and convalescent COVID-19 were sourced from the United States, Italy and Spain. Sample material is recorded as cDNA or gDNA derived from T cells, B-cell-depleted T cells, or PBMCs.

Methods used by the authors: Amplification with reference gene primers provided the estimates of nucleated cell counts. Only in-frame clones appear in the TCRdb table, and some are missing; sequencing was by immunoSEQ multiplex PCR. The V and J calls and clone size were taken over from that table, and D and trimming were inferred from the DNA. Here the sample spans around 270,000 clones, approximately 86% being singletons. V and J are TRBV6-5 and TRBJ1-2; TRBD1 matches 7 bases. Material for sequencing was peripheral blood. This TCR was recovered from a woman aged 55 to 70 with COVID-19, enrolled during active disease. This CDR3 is CASRPTGTAYGYTF. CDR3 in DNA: TGTGCCAGCAGGCCTACCGGGACAGCCTATGGCTACACCTTC.